This T cell receptor (beta chain) comes out of a study of blood T cell repertoires in COVID-19 (dated by TCRdb to between 2020 and 2021). About the study as a whole: Samples from collaborators originated in the United States, Italy and Spain and spanned both the acute and convalescent phases of COVID-19. The prospective study material was composed of cDNA or gDNA derived from T cells, B-cell-depleted T cells, or PBMCs. Where HLA class I and class II types were available, the types were taken from metadata supplied by the sample provider, not from assay-based typing. The samples were drawn from two sources: the first 160 participants of the ongoing ImmuneRACE study, and 1,200 or so subjects contributed by 6 global collaborators. Nearly every sample came with metadata listing a de-identified subject ID, COVID-19 status, age in years and sex. A freely available public database, intended as a resource for researchers studying the immune response to SARS-CoV-2, is where the repertoires were released. The dataset comprised deeply sampled blood TCRbeta repertoires from subjects exposed to, actively infected with, or recovered from COVID-19.

CDR1 SGHNT and CDR2 YENEEA were looked up in the germline V gene. Including cysteine and phenylalanine, the CDR3 has 14 amino acids. Kept here is only the CDR3 DNA, which spans 42 bases and is read in frame from base 1. The investigation overall reported the following: The amount of clinical and demographic metadata varied by source and participant and was provided uncurated.

TCRbeta CDR3 regions were amplified from genomic DNA using the immunoSEQ Assay, a bias-controlled multiplex PCR. As for the authors' bioinformatics: The number of nucleated cells in each sample was estimated by amplification of reference gene primers within the assay. Sequence reads were collapsed and filtered to measure the absolute abundance of every unique TCRbeta CDR3 rearrangement. For each sample, productive Simpson clonality was calculated as the square root of Simpson's diversity index across productive rearrangements. The table comes from immuneACCESS by way of TCRdb, which keeps in-frame sequences with V and J called. Part of the clones is missing from these tables; in studies checked, under half for an unresolved V gene and the rest for unknown reasons. V and J calls and clone size come straight from that table; D and trimming were deduced from the DNA. This sample lists about 200,000 clones; about 88% were detected once. Under 2% of the sample lies in the top ten.

Each collaborating institution followed its own protocols to collect whole blood in K2EDTA tubes. For TCRbeta analysis, collaborators shipped samples in one of three forms: frozen whole blood, isolated PBMCs, or DNA extracted from either of those sample types. Details on this clone: Its antigen is currently not known. One junction end does not reproduce the germline sequence, and a read error may be involved.

The origin of this receptor is a man in his late teens or twenties with active or convalescent COVID-19. What was sequenced was peripheral blood. Recombination connected TRBV11-3 to TRBJ2-7; TRBD1 is a weak D gene call, 6 bases matching. The CDR3 region has the sequence CASSLDTGSYEQYF. The nucleotide sequence reads as follows: TGTGCCAGCAGCCTAGATACAGGGAGCTACGAGCAGTACTTC.